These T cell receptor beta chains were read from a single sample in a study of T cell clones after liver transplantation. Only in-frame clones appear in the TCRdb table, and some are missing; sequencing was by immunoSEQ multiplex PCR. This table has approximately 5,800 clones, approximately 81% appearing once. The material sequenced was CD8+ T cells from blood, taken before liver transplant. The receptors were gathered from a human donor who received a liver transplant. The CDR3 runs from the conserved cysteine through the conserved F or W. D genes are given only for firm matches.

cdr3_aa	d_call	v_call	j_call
CASSLVGGNSGNTIYF	.	TRBV7-9	TRBJ1-3
CASSLRGGTVRFNEQYF	.	TRBV7-2	TRBJ2-7
CASSLREMGIQPQHF	.	TRBV19	TRBJ1-5
CASSLLGDNEQFF	.	TRBV7-3	TRBJ2-1
CASSQDPQVGETQYF	.	TRBV4-3	TRBJ2-5
CASMPGTSNEQYF	.	TRBV6-6	TRBJ2-7
CASRPITDRESDEAFF	TRBD1	TRBV9	TRBJ1-1
CASSHRDRGANEKLFF	TRBD1	TRBV7-9	TRBJ1-4
CASSWDSVQLFF	.	TRBV5-5	TRBJ1-4
CASSAGAGTDHEKLFF	.	TRBV9	TRBJ1-4
CASSVDYGRAADTQYF	TRBD2	TRBV9	TRBJ2-3
CASSPLGRPYEQYF	.	TRBV27	TRBJ2-7
CASSPREGLNYGYTF	.	TRBV7-3	TRBJ1-2
CASSPGTGGETEAFF	TRBD1	TRBV7-2	TRBJ1-1
CASSRKGTSGSRETQYF	TRBD2	TRBV4-1	TRBJ2-5
CATSDGNQPQHF	.	TRBV7-9	TRBJ1-5
CASSYSHRDRLYEQYF	TRBD1	TRBV6-6	TRBJ2-7
CASSPEQGTDTQYF	.	TRBV4-1	TRBJ2-3
CASSYGGGYGYTF	.	TRBV6-6	TRBJ1-2
CASSLGGLGTGSHEQYF	TRBD1	TRBV11-2	TRBJ2-7
CASSQRWWQGATNEKLFF	TRBD1	TRBV4-3	TRBJ1-4
CASSNHAVGANVLTF	.	TRBV6-6	TRBJ2-6
CASSWGQGLTEAFF	TRBD1	TRBV27	TRBJ1-1
CSVEVGGAGELFF	.	TRBV29-1	TRBJ2-2
CASSRWTYEQYF	.	TRBV6-1	TRBJ2-7
CASSSGAQNEQFF	.	TRBV19	TRBJ2-1
CASSEIDRGQPQHF	TRBD1	TRBV7-6	TRBJ1-5
CAISWGANEQFF	.	TRBV7-9	TRBJ2-1
CASSPGVAAGEQFF	.	TRBV5-4	TRBJ2-1
CASSLGQGAYEQYF	TRBD1	TRBV27	TRBJ2-7
CASSRTWGDGTEAFF	.	TRBV4-2	TRBJ1-1
CASSLDTGGPYNEQFF	.	TRBV11-2	TRBJ2-1
CASSRPGTKYNEQFF	.	TRBV6-5	TRBJ2-1
CASSPGNVGDTQYF	.	TRBV27	TRBJ2-3
CASSLPQGGFGTEAFF	.	TRBV7-8	TRBJ1-1
CASSLGSGGLDNEQFF	TRBD2	TRBV7-6	TRBJ2-1
CASSAFQRDMYEQYF	TRBD2	TRBV2	TRBJ2-7
CASSWSPSSYEQYF	.	TRBV28	TRBJ2-7
CASSVGGANEKLFF	.	TRBV9	TRBJ1-4
CSVVLHQGQGGYEQYF	.	TRBV29-1	TRBJ2-7
CASSIIGAVGTDTQYF	.	TRBV19	TRBJ2-3
CASSLSLDSEQFF	.	TRBV5-6	TRBJ2-1
CASSVPSGTSGKFF	TRBD2	TRBV2	TRBJ2-1
CASSYSALRTDTQYF	.	TRBV6-5	TRBJ2-3
CASSQSSRSGNTIYF	.	TRBV4-3	TRBJ1-3
CASKGTGDLFAFF	TRBD1	TRBV7-9	TRBJ1-1